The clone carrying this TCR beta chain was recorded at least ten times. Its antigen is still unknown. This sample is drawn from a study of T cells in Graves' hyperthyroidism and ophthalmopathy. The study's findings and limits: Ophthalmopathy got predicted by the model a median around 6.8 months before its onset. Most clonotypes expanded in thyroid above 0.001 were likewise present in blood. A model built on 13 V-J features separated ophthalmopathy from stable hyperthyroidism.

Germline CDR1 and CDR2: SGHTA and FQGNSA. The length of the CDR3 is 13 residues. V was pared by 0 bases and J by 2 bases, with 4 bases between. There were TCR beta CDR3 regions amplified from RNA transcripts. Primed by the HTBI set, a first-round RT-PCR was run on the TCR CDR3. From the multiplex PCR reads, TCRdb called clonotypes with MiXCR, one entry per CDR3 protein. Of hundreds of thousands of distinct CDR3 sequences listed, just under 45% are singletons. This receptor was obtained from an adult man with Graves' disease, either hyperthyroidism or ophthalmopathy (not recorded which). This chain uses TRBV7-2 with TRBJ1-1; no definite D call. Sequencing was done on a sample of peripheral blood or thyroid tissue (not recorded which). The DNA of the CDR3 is TGTGCCAGCAGCTTAGCGTTTAACACTGAAGCTTTCTTT. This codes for CASSLAFNTEAFF. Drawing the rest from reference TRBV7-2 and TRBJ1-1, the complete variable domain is GAGVSQSPSNKVTEKGKDVELRCDPISGHTALYWYRQSLGQGLEFLIYFQGNSAPDKSGLPSDRFSAERTGGSVSTLTIQRTQQEDSAVYLCASSLAFNTEAFFGQGTRLTVV.